This T cell receptor beta chain was obtained from a study of T cells expressing NK-cell markers. The wider study: It was sorted CD3+CD56+NKG2C+, CD3+CD56+NKG2C- and CD3+CD56-NKG2C+ T cells that supplied the TCR beta repertoires. Seven of eight sequenced donors tested HCMV-seropositive; one tested seronegative.

Germline V gives CDR1 SGHKS, CDR2 YYEKEE (reference sequence). The length of the CDR3 is 14 residues. TCR beta libraries carry UMIs added by 5'RACE template switching. With the 5' RACE reads reprocessed, TCRdb shows one record per CDR3 protein and no DNA. The data include tens of thousands of distinct CDR3 sequences; the top ten clones carry about 60%. The clonotype comes from a woman between 18 and 70 years old in good health. The chain recombines TRBV5-5 with TRBJ2-7; TCRdb outputs TRBD1, but without DNA this stays unchecked. The sequenced sample consisted of blood T cells: a sorted CD56 or NKG2C T cell subset, CD4+ or CD8+ T cells, or bulk PBMC T cells (not recorded which). CDR3: CASSQVTGSYEQYF.